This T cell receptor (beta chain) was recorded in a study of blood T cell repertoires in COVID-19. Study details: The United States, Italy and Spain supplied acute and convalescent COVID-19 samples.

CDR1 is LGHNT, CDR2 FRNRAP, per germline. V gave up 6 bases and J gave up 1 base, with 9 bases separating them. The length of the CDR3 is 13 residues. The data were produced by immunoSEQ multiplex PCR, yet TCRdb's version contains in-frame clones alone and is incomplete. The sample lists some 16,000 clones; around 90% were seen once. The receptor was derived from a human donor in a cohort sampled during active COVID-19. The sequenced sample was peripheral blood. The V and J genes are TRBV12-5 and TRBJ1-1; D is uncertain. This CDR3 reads CASGFPGNTEAFF. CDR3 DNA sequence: TGTGCTAGTGGCTTCCCAGGGAACACTGAAGCTTTCTTT. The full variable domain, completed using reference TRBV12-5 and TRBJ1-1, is DARVTQTPRHKVTEMGQEVTMRCQPILGHNTVFWYRQTMMQGLELLAYFRNRAPLDDSGMPKDRFSAEMPDATLATLKIQPSEPRDSAVYFCASGFPGNTEAFFGQGTRLTVV.